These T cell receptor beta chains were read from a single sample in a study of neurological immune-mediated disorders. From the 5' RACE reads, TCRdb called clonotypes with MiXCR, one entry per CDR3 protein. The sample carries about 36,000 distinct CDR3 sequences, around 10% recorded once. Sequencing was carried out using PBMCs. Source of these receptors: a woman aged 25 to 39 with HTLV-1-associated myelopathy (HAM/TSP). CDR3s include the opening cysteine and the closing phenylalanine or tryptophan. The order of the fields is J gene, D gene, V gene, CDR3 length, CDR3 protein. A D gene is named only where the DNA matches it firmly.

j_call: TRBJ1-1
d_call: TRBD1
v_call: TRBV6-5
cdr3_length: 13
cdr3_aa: CASWGQENTEAFF

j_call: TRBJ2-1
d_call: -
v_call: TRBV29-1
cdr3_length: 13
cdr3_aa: CSVGSRGYNEQFF

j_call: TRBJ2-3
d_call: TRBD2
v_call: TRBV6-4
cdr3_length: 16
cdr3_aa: CASSDHSGGGTDTQYF

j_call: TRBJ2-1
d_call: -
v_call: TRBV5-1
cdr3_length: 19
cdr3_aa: CASSFRGPAGDLSYNEQFF

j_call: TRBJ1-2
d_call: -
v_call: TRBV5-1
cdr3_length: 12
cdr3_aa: CASSVRGDGYTF

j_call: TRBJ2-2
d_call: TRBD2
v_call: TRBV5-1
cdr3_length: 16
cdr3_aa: CASSPPAGGNTVELFF

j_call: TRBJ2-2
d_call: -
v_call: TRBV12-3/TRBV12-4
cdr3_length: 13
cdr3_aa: CASSLGFTGELFF

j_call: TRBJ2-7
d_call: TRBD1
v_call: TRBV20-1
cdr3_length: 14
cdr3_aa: CSARDRWTGDEQYF

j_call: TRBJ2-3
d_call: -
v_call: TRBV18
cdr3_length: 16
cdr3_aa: CASSPSRDTMTDTQYF

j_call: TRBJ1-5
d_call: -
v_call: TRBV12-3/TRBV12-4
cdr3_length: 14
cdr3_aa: CASRKSHSNQPQHF

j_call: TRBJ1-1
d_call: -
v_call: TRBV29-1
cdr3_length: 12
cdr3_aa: CSVESSEREAFF

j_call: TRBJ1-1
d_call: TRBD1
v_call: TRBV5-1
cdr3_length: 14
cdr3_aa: CASSSGQEYTEAFF

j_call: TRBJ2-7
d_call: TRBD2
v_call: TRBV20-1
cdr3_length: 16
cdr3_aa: CSASGTSGGAVHEQYF

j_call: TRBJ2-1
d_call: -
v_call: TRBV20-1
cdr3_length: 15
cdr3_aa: CSAVRDVSSYNEQFF

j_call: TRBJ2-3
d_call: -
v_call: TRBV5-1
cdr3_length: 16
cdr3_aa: CASSLVSSGAADTQYF

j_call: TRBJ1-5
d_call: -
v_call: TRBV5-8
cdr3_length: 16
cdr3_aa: CASSLRSTGYGQPQHF

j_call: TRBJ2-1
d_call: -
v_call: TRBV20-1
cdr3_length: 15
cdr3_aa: CSAHPPRGLYNEQFF

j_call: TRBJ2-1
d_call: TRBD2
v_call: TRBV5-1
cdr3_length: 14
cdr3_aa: CASSPRTSFHEQFF

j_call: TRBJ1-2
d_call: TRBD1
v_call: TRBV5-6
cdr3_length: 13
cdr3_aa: CASTRTGQSRYTF

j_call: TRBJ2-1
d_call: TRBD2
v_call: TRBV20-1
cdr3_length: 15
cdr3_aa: CSARALAGAHNEQFF

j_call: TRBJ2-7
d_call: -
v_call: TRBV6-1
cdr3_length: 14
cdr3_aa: CASWAPGLSYEQYF

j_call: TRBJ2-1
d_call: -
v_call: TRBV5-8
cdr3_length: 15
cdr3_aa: CASRPGSVSYNEQFF

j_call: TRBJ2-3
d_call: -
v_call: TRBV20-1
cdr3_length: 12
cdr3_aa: CSASGGGGTQYF

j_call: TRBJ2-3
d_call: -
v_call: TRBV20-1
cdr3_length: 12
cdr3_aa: CSSRGSADTQYF

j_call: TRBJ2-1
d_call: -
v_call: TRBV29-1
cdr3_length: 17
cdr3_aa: CSVEVMGPSPWYNEQFF

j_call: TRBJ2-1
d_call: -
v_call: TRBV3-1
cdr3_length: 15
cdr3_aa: CASSAGGASYNEQFF

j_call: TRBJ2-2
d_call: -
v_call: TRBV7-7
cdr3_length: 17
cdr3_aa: CASSLASGAVGTGELFF

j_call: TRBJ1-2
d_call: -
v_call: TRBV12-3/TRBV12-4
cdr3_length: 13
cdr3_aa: CASSATQGGGYTF

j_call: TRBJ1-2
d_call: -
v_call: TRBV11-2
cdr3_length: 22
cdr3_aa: CASSFYICSASRDRILNYGYTF

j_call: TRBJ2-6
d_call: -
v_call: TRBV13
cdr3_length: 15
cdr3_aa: CASSLEKFGANVLTF

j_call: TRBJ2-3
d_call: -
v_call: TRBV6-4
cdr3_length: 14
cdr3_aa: CASSDGREPDTQYF

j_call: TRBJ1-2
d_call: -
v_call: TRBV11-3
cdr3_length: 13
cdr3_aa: CASSARDPGGYTF

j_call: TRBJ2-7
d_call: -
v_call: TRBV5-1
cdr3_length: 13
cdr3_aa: CASSQTSTYEQYF

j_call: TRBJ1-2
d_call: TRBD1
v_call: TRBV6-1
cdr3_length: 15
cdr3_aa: CASSEEPRGLDGYTF

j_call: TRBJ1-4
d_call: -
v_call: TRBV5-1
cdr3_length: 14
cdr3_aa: CASSSQGTHEKLFF

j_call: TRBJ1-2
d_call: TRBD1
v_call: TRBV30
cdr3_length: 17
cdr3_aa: CAWSRTGAQLRLFGYTF

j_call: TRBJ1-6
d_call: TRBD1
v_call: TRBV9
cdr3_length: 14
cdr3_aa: CTSSGQAGDSPLHF

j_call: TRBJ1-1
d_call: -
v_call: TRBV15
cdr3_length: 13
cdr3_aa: CATSRGEGTEAFF

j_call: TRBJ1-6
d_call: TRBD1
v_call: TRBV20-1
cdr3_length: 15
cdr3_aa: CSARDSRDSPDSLHF

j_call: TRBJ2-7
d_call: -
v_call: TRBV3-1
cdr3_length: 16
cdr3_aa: CASSRAQGGSSYEQYF

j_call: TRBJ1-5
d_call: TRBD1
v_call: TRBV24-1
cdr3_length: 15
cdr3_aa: CATSDPRQGNQPQHF

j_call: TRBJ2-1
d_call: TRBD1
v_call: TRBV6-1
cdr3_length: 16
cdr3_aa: CASSQPGGQGRYEQFF

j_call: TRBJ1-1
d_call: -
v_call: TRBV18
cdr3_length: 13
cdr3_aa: CASFTTVNTEAFF

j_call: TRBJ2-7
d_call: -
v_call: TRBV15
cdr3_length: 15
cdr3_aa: CATSSGSDGAYEQYF

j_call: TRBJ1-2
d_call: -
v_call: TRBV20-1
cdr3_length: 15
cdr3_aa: CSAVKPGAENYGYTF

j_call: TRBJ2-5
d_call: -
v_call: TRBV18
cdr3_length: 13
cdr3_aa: CASSPGGQETQYF

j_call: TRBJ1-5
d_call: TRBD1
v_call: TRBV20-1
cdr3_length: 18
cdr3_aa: CSAVDHLKGTGGNQPQHF

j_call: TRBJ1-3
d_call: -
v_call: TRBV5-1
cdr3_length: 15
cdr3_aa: CASSRYSGIGNTIYF

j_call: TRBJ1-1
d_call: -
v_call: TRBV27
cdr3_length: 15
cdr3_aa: CANSGLNRCRTEAFF

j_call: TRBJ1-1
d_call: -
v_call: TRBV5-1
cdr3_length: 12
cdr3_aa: CASLGVGTEAFF

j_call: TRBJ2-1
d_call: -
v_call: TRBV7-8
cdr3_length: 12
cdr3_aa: CASSSLGGEQFF

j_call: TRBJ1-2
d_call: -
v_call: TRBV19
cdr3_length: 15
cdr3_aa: CASSIARTAASGYTF

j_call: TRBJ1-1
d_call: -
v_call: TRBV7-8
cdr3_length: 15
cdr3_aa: CASSLSWGSNTEAFF

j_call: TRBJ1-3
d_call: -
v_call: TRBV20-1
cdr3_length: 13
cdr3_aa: CSARYRAGNTIYF

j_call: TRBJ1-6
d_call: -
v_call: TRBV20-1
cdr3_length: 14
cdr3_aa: CSARASGENSPLHF

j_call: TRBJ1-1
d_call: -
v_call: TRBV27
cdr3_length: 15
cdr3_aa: CASSLVGRGVPEAFF

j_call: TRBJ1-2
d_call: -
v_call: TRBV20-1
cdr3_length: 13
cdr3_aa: CSARDVGGNGYTF

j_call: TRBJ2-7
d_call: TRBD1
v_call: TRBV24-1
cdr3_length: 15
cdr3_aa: CATSDNRQGNYEQYF

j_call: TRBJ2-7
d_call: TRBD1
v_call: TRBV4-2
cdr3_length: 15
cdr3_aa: CASSLTDRGTYEQYF